A selection of T cell receptor beta chains follows, all from one sample in a study of T-cell memory formation after mild COVID-19. TCRdb re-called the 5' RACE reads through MiXCR, storing one row per CDR3 protein. The sample carries more than 120,000 distinct CDR3 sequences, 6% to 6.5% recorded once. Input material: PBMCs or a T cell subset sorted from them (not recorded which). The receptor set was obtained from an adult woman who had mild COVID-19 (a few samples of this study predate the infection). Cell type and time point are not known. Both conserved end residues are part of each CDR3. D genes are given only for firm matches. Clone size is stated in some rows and not others, as once, few, many or a class when expanded.

TRBV5-1	-	-	14	TRBJ2-2	CASSLATGPGKLFF	TGCGCCAGCAGCTTGGCTACCGGCCCTGGGAAGCTGTTTTTT
TRBV7-2	-	many	13	TRBJ1-2	CASSLVENYGYTF	TGTGCCAGCAGCTTAGTGGAAAACTATGGCTACACCTTC
TRBV7-3	TRBD2	many	17	TRBJ2-3	CASSLAPGAGQVNAQYF	TGTGCCAGCAGCTTAGCCCCGGGAGCGGGGCAAGTGAATGCGCAGTATTTT
TRBV6-2/TRBV6-3	-	few	15	TRBJ2-5	CASSYVGSGQETQYF	TGTGCCAGCAGTTACGTCGGGAGCGGTCAAGAGACCCAGTACTTC
TRBV5-1	-	many	16	TRBJ1-6	CASSFNSVRDNSPLHF	TGCGCCAGCAGCTTTAACAGTGTTAGGGATAATTCACCCCTCCACTTT
TRBV30	TRBD1	-	16	TRBJ2-1	CAWSLSGTGGLHEQFF	TGTGCCTGGAGTCTCTCCGGGACAGGGGGTCTCCATGAGCAGTTCTTC
TRBV7-9	TRBD2	-	18	TRBJ2-1	CASTTGLAGTHAGNEQFF	TGTGCCAGCACCACAGGACTAGCAGGGACGCACGCAGGAAATGAGCAGTTCTTC
TRBV18	TRBD1	-	12	TRBJ1-1	CASSGQGLEAFF	TGTGCCAGCTCAGGACAGGGTCTCGAAGCTTTCTTT
TRBV7-2	-	-	15	TRBJ1-1	CASSANRNLNTEAFF	TGTGCCAGCAGCGCTAACAGGAACTTGAACACTGAAGCTTTCTTT
TRBV24-1	-	many	13	TRBJ2-2	CATSTVNTGELFF	TGTGCCACCAGTACTGTTAACACCGGGGAGCTGTTTTTT
TRBV5-1	TRBD1	many	17	TRBJ2-1	CASSLAAGQGSYNEQFF	TGCGCCAGCAGCTTGGCCGCGGGACAGGGGTCCTACAATGAGCAGTTCTTC
TRBV5-4	-	many	13	TRBJ2-1	CASSKGLPNEQFF	TGTGCCAGCAGCAAGGGACTTCCCAATGAGCAGTTCTTC
TRBV2	TRBD2	-	13	TRBJ2-3	CARGRGGSDTQYF	TGTGCGAGAGGGCGGGGGGGCTCAGATACGCAGTATTTT
TRBV7-9	-	many	14	TRBJ1-2	CASSLDPQAYGYTF	TGTGCCAGCAGCTTAGATCCCCAAGCCTATGGCTACACCTTC
TRBV6-2/TRBV6-3	TRBD2	few	14	TRBJ2-1	CASSLGGSADEQFF	TGTGCCAGCAGTTTGGGCGGGAGCGCGGATGAGCAGTTCTTC
TRBV7-2	-	few	14	TRBJ2-1	CASTRGAGANEQFF	TGTGCCAGCACCCGGGGGGCAGGAGCTAATGAGCAGTTCTTC
TRBV24-1	-	few	16	TRBJ2-6	CATSDLHGSGANVLTF	TGTGCCACCAGTGATTTGCACGGATCTGGGGCCAACGTCCTGACTTTC
TRBV11-2	TRBD1	many	19	TRBJ1-2	CASSSWPRGQGALGYGYTF	TGTGCCAGCAGCTCATGGCCCCGGGGACAGGGCGCTTTGGGCTATGGCTACACCTTC
TRBV4-1	-	-	13	TRBJ2-5	CASSQGLPRAQYF	TGCGCCAGCAGCCAAGGACTGCCCAGGGCCCAGTACTTC
TRBV24-1	TRBD1	few	18	TRBJ2-6	CATSDPVGDSSGANVLTF	TGTGCCACCAGTGACCCGGTAGGGGACAGCTCTGGGGCCAACGTCCTGACTTTC
TRBV2	-	-	14	TRBJ2-2	CASSQARATGELFF	TGTGCCAGCAGCCAGGCCAGGGCCACCGGGGAGCTGTTTTTT
TRBV12-3/TRBV12-4	-	many	15	TRBJ1-5	CASSLKANSNQPQHF	TGTGCCAGCAGTTTGAAGGCAAATAGCAATCAGCCCCAGCATTTT
TRBV7-3	TRBD1	many	15	TRBJ1-2	CASSLYRDRAYGYTF	TGTGCCAGCAGCTTATACCGGGACAGGGCCTATGGCTACACCTTC
TRBV5-1	-	many	14	TRBJ2-7	CASSYKGAPYEQYF	TGCGCCAGCAGCTACAAGGGTGCCCCCTACGAGCAGTACTTC
TRBV4-3	-	few	16	TRBJ2-3	CASSLDSRGRGDTQYF	TGCGCCAGCAGCCTCGATTCTAGGGGACGAGGAGATACGCAGTATTTT
TRBV11-2	-	-	14	TRBJ1-2	CASSYSYGGNGYTF	TGTGCCAGCAGCTACTCCTACGGGGGCAATGGCTACACCTTC
TRBV30	-	many	11	TRBJ2-7	CAWSRGGEQYF	TGTGCCTGGAGTAGAGGGGGCGAGCAGTACTTC
TRBV5-4	-	-	13	TRBJ1-1	CASSFVGFTEAFF	TGTGCCAGCAGCTTTGTGGGGTTCACTGAAGCTTTCTTT
TRBV4-1	-	many	9	TRBJ2-3	CASSQEQYF	TGCGCCAGCAGCCAAGAACAGTATTTT
TRBV7-3	TRBD2	many	15	TRBJ2-5	CASSLTGGNWETQYF	TGTGCCAGCAGCTTAACGGGAGGGAATTGGGAGACCCAGTACTTC
TRBV5-6	-	-	16	TRBJ1-2	CASSSPGRGSVEDYTF	TGTGCCAGCAGCAGCCCAGGGAGGGGGTCGGTCGAAGACTACACCTTC